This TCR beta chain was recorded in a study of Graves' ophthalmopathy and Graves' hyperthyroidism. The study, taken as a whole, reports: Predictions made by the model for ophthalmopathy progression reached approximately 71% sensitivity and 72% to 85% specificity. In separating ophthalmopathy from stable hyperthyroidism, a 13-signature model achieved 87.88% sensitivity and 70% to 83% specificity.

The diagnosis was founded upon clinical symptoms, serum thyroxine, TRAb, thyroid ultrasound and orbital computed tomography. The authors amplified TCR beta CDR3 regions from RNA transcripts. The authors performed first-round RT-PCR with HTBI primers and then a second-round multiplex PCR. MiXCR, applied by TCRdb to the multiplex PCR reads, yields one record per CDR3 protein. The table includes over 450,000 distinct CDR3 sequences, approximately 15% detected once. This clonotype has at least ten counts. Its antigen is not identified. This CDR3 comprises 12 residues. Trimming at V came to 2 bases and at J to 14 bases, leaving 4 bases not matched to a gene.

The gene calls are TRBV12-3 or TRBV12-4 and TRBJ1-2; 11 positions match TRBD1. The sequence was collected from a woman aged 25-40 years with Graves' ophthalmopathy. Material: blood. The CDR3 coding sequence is TGTGCCAGCAGTTTACCTGGGACAGGGGGGACCTTC. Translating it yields CASSLPGTGGTF.